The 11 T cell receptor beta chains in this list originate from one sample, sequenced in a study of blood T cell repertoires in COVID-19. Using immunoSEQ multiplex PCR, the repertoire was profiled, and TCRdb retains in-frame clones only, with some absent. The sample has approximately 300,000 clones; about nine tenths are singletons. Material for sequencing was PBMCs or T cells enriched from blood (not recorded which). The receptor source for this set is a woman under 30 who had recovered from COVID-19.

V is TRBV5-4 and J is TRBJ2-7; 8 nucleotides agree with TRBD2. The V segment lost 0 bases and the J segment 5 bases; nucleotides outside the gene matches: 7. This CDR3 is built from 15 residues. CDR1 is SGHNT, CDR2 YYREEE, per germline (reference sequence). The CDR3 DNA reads TGTGCCAGCAGCTTGGGCGGGAGGAAGCCCAACGAGCAGTACTTC. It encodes CASSLGGRKPNEQYF. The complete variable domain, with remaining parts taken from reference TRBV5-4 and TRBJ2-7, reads ETGVTQSPTHLIKTRGQQVTLRCSSQSGHNTVSWYQQALGQGPQFIFQYYREEENGRGNFPPRFSGLQFPNYSSELNVNALELDDSALYLCASSLGGRKPNEQYFGPGTRLTVT.

CDR3 DNA: TGTGCCAGCAGCGTAGGTCCAGGGCGGTATGGCTACACCTTC. It is translated as CASSVGPGRYGYTF. The rearrangement uses TRBV9 and TRBJ1-2, with D possibly being TRBD1 (5 bases). The CDR3 spans 14 residues. CDR1 SGDLS and CDR2 YYNGEE come from the germline V gene. Deletions cut 0 bases from V and 5 bases from J, with 11 bases between.

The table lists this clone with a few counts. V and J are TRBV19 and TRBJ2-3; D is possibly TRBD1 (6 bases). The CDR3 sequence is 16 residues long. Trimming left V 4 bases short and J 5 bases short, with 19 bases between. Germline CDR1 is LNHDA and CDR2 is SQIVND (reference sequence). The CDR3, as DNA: TGTGCCAGTAGTACTTCCATACAGGGTTTTAAAGATACGCAGTATTTT. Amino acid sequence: CASSTSIQGFKDTQYF.

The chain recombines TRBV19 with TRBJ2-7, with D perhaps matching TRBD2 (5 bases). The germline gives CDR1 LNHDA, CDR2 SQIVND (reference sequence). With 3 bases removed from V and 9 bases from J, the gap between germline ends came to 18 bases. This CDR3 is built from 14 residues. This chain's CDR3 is CASSIEGPLGWQYF. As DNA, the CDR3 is TGTGCCAGTAGTATTGAGGGTCCCCTTGGGTGGCAGTACTTC.

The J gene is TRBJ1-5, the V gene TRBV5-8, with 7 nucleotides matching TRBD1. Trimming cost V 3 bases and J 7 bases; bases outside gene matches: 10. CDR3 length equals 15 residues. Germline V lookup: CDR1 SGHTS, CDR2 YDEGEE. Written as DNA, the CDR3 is TGTGCCAGCAGCTCCTCCGGACAGGAGGACCAGCCCCAGCATTTT. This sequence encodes CASSSSGQEDQPQHF.

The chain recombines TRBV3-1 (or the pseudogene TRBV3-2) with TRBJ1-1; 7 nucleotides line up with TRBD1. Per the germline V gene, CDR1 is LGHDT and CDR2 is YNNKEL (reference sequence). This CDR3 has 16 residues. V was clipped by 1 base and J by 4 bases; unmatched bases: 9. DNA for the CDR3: TGTGCCAGCAGCCAAGGAACAGGGGAGTGGGGCACTGAAGCTTTCTTT. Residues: CASSQGTGEWGTEAFF.

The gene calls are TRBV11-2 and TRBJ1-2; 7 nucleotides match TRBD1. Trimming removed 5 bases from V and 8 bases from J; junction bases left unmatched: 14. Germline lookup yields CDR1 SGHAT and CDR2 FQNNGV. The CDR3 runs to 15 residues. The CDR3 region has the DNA TGTGCCAGCAGCCCATCACGGGACAGCCTTAGGGGCTACACCTTC. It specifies CASSPSRDSLRGYTF.

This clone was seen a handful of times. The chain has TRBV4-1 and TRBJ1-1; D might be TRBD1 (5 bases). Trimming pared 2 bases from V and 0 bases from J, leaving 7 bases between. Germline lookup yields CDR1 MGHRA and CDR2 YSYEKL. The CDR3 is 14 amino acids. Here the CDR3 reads CASSQLTVNTEAFF. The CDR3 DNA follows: TGCGCCAGCAGCCAATTGACAGTGAACACTGAAGCTTTCTTT.

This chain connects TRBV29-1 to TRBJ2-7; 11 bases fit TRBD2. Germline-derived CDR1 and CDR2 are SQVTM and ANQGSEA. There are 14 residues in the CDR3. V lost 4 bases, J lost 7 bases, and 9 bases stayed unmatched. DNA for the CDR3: TGCAGCGTTGTGGCTAGCGGGAGGTCGGGGGAGCAGTACTTC. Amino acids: CSVVASGRSGEQYF.

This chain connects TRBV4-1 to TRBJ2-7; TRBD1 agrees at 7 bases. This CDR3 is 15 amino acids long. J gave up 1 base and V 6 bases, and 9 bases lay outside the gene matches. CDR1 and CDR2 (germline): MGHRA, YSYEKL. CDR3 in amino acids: CASSRHRDRSYEQYF. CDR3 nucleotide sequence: TGCGCCAGCAGTCGTCACAGGGACAGATCCTACGAGCAGTACTTC.

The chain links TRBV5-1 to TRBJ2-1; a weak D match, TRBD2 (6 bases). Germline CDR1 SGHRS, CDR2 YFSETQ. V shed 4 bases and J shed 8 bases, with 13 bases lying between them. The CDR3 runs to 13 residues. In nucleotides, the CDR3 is TGCGCCAGCAGCCCGGGACTTGAGGATGAGCAGTTCTTC. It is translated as CASSPGLEDEQFF. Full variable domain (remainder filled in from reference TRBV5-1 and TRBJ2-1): KAGVTQTPRYLIKTRGQQVTLSCSPISGHRSVSWYQQTPGQGLQFLFEYFSETQRNKGNFPGRFSGRQFSNSRSEMNVSTLELGDSALYLCASSPGLEDEQFFGPGTRLTVL.